This record looks at one T cell receptor beta chain sequence and its context. There are 13 residues in the CDR3. V lost 5 bases and J lost 1, with 8 bases in between. The germline V gene has CDR1 MNHEY and CDR2 SVGAGI. Using immunoSEQ multiplex PCR, the repertoire was profiled, and TCRdb retains in-frame clones only, with some absent. The sample includes 90,000 or so clones, roughly 90% seen only once; the top ten take 5.2%. This sample stems from a study of blood T cell repertoires in COVID-19. About the study: Samples representing acute and convalescent COVID-19 were sourced from the United States, Italy and Spain.

Followed over time, Seattle patients had been enrolled while infection was active. The sample comprised peripheral blood. The chain links TRBV6-5 to TRBJ1-1, with D uncertain. The source is a man aged 55 to 69 with COVID-19, enrolled during active disease. CDR3 DNA sequence: TGTGCCAGCAGTAACAGACAGAACACTGAAGCTTTCTTT. This encodes CASSNRQNTEAFF.